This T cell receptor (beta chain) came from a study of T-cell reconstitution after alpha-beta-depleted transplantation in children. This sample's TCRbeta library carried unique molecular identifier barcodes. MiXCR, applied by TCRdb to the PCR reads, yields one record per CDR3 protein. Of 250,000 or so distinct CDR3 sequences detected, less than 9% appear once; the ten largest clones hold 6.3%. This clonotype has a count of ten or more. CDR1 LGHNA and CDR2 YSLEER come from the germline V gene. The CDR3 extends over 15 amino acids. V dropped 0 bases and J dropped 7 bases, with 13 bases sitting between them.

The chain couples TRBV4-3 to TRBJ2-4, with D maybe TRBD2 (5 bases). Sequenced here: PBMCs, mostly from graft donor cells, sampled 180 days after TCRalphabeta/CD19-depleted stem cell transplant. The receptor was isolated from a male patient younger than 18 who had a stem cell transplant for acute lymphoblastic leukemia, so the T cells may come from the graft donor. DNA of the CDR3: TGCGCCAGCAGCCAAGAATCGGGGTTCGGGAACATTCAGTACTTC. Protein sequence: CASSQESGFGNIQYF.